The 2 T cell receptor beta chains listed next were all sequenced from one sample in a study of cytomegalovirus exposure and HLA in healthy donors. The table came from immunoSEQ multiplex PCR; TCRdb's copy has only in-frame clones and leaves some out. The sample has approximately 160,000 clones, 75% to 90% seen once. The source material was PBMCs. The receptors come from a woman under 30 in good health and CMV-seronegative.

This chain connects TRBV4-2 to TRBJ2-7; tentatively, D is TRBD2 (5 bases). V lost 1 base, J lost 7 bases, and 14 bases lay in between. Germline V gene lookup returns CDR1 LGHNA and CDR2 YNFKEQ. The length of the CDR3 is 14 residues. Here the CDR3 reads CASSQGPRPGEQYF. The CDR3 DNA follows: TGTGCCAGCAGCCAAGGCCCAAGGCCGGGGGAGCAGTACTTC.

The rearrangement joins TRBV7-2 to TRBJ2-1; no reliable D call. Deletions cut 5 bases from V and 3 bases from J, with 11 bases between. Germline V lookup: CDR1 SGHTA, CDR2 FQGNSA. The CDR3 runs to 14 residues. In DNA, the CDR3 is TGTGCCAGCAGCCTAATAGCACTCTACAATGAGCAGTTCTTC. Amino acid sequence: CASSLIALYNEQFF.